Each of the 24 T cell receptor beta chains below was sequenced from the same sample in a study of Graves' ophthalmopathy and Graves' hyperthyroidism. Amplifying from RNA transcripts, the study obtained TCR beta CDR3 regions. First-round RT-PCR with HTBI primers preceded a second-round multiplex PCR. TCRdb fed the multiplex PCR reads into MiXCR, producing one record per CDR3 protein. The table records under 400,000 distinct CDR3 sequences, about a sixth of them present only once. Source material: peripheral blood. Every receptor here comes from an adult man with Graves' ophthalmopathy.

This clonotype came up many times. The CDR3 sequence: CATSRDRVGWTGELFF. The CDR3 coding sequence is TGTGCCACCAGCAGAGATCGCGTAGGGTGGACCGGGGAGCTGTTTTTT. The rearrangement links TRBV15 to TRBJ2-2; D gene ambiguous. The CDR3 spans 16 residues. Trimming cost V 0 bases and J 5 bases, with 13 bases left between them. Germline V gene data show CDR1 as LNHNV and CDR2 as YYDKDF (reference sequence).

Ten or more counts support this clonotype. The gene calls are TRBV29-1 and TRBJ2-7, with 8 bases identical to TRBD1. This CDR3 is 12 amino acids long. Germline trimming cut 7 bases from V and 3 bases from J; bases unmatched to any gene: 5. Germline values: CDR1 SQVTM, CDR2 ANQGSEA. CDR3 protein: CSAAGQGYEQYF. The CDR3 DNA is TGCAGCGCCGCCGGACAGGGCTACGAGCAGTACTTC.

This clonotype was detected only a few times. This chain uses TRBV4-1 with TRBJ2-7; weak D call: TRBD2 (5 bases). CDR1 is MGHRA, CDR2 YSYEKL, per germline. The CDR3 is 16 residues long. The V and J ends lost 0 bases and 3 bases respectively, with 15 bases between them. CDR3 in amino acids: CASSQDGSAVNYEQYF. The CDR3 DNA reads as TGCGCCAGCAGCCAAGATGGTTCAGCGGTTAACTACGAGCAGTACTTC.

This clonotype appeared many times. This chain uses TRBV6-5 with TRBJ1-2; D gene unclear. The CDR3 is made up of 14 amino acids. Germline V CDR1 and CDR2: MNHEY, SVGAGI. The ends were cut back, 0 bases at V and 8 bases at J, with 13 bases in the middle. CDR3 in amino acids: CASSYSEGMGGYTF. The CDR3 coding sequence is TGTGCCAGCAGTTACTCCGAAGGTATGGGAGGCTACACCTTC.

In this sample, this clonotype turned up many times. CDR3 region: CASSLSQEMNTEAFF. CDR3 nucleotides: TGTGCCAGCAGTTTAAGTCAGGAGATGAACACTGAAGCTTTCTTT. This rearrangement joins TRBV28 to TRBJ1-1, with D uncertain. This CDR3 has 15 residues. CDR1 is MDHEN and CDR2 is SYDVKM in the germline V gene. Trimming removed 2 bases at V and 0 bases at J, with 10 bases between. Combining the CDR3 with reference TRBV28 and TRBJ1-1 gives the whole variable domain DVKVTQSSRYLVKRTGEKVFLECVQDMDHENMFWYRQDPGLGLRLIYFSYDVKMKEKGDIPEGYSVSREKKERFSLILESASTNQTSMYLCASSLSQEMNTEAFFGQGTRLTVV.

There are many counts of this clonotype. This CDR3 is CASSLTAGGHEQYF. CDR3 DNA sequence: TGTGCCAGCAGCTTAACGGCAGGGGGTCACGAGCAGTACTTC. The chain employs TRBV7-3 and TRBJ2-7; 7 bases match TRBD1. The CDR3 has 14 amino acids. Germline lookup yields CDR1 SGHTA and CDR2 FQGTGA. Germline trimming cut 0 bases from V and 5 bases from J; bases unmatched to any gene: 4.

In its sample, this clonotype was seen many times. The gene calls are TRBV27 and TRBJ1-1; 7 bases fit TRBD1. With 5 bases clipped from V and 5 bases from J, the junction kept 11 bases outside the gene matches. The germline V gene has CDR1 MNHEY and CDR2 SMNVEV (reference sequence). This CDR3 contains 15 residues. The CDR3 is CASSPLTGIGTEAFF. CDR3 bases: TGTGCCAGCAGTCCCCTGACAGGGATCGGGACTGAAGCTTTCTTT.

This clonotype was recorded at least ten times. This chain uses TRBV24-1 with TRBJ2-7; tentatively, D is TRBD1 (8 bases). Germline V gives CDR1 KGHDR, CDR2 SFDVKD. Between the trimmed V and J ends, which lost 5 bases and 0 bases, there was a span of 16 bases. This CDR3 region has 16 residues. CDR3 residues: CATSALTGEGSYEQYF. CDR3 sequence (DNA): TGTGCCACCAGTGCCCTGACAGGGGAGGGCTCCTACGAGCAGTACTTC.

The chain recombines TRBV6-1 with TRBJ2-2, with a tentative D call TRBD1 (5 bases). The germline gives CDR1 MNHNS, CDR2 SASEGT. The V end was cut by 5 bases, the J end by 5 bases, with 12 bases between. The CDR3 covers 14 residues. CDR3 in amino acids: CASSISPGTGELFF. CDR3 nucleotides: TGTGCCAGCAGTATCTCACCAGGGACCGGGGAGCTGTTTTTT.

In its sample, this clonotype was seen many times. The chain recombines TRBV6-5 with TRBJ2-7, with D tentatively TRBD2 (6 bases). The ends were cut back, 2 bases at V and 1 base at J, with 9 bases in the middle. Germline V gene sequence: CDR1 MNHEY, CDR2 SVGAGI. This CDR3 region has 14 residues. CDR3 in DNA: TGTGCCAGCAGTTACGTCGGGGGTTCCTACGAGCAGTACTTC. Encoded protein: CASSYVGGSYEQYF.

The chain combines TRBV19 with TRBJ1-2; 9 positions match TRBD1. CDR1 and CDR2 from the germline V gene are LNHDA and SQIVND (reference sequence). The length of the CDR3 is 16 residues. J was trimmed by 3 bases and V by 3 bases; bases with no gene match: 8. The CDR3 loop is CASSILSRTGDYGYTF. The DNA of the CDR3 is TGTGCCAGTAGTATCCTCTCCCGGACAGGGGACTATGGCTACACCTTC.

This clonotype was seen many times. As DNA, the CDR3 is TGCAGTGCTACAGGGGTGCGCAATCAGCCCCAGCATTTT. Translation gives CSATGVRNQPQHF. The chain combines TRBV20-1 with TRBJ1-5, with a weak D call TRBD1 (6 bases). The V gene lost 4 bases and the J gene lost 2 bases, with 9 bases spanning the gap. Germline loops: CDR1 DFQATT, CDR2 SNEGSKA (reference sequence). The CDR3 totals 13 residues.

This clonotype showed up many times. This rearrangement joins TRBV11-2 to TRBJ2-3; D call uncertain. V was shortened by 5 bases and J by 0 bases, with 9 bases between the two germline ends. This CDR3 is 14 amino acids long. Germline CDR1 is SGHAT and CDR2 is FQNNGV. CDR3 residues: CASSPRGSTDTQYF. Written as DNA, the CDR3 is TGTGCCAGCAGCCCACGTGGTAGCACAGATACGCAGTATTTT.

In this sample, this clonotype turned up many times. The chain carries TRBV19 and TRBJ1-3; D ambiguous. The germline V and J ends were trimmed by 9 bases and 4 bases, with 25 bases remaining between them. Germline loops: CDR1 LNHDA, CDR2 SQIVND (reference sequence). The CDR3 loop spans 17 amino acids. The CDR3 here is CASEYKNRGLRGNTIYF. The CDR3 DNA is TGTGCCAGCGAGTATAAAAATCGGGGTCTGCGAGGAAACACCATATATTTT. Looking up the rest from reference TRBV19 and TRBJ1-3 gives the full variable domain: DGGITQSPKYLFRKEGQNVTLSCEQNLNHDAMYWYRQDPGQGLRLIYYSQIVNDFQKGDIAEGYSVSREKKESFPLTVTSAQKNPTAFYLCASEYKNRGLRGNTIYFGEGSWLTVV.

This clonotype was seen at least ten times. The rearrangement uses TRBV11-2 and TRBJ2-7; 7 nucleotides line up with TRBD2. Trimming at V came to 5 bases and at J to 0 bases, leaving 7 bases not matched to a gene. CDR1 and CDR2 (germline): SGHAT, FQNNGV. CDR3 length: 15 amino acids. CDR3 region: CASSPAGRSSYEQYF. CDR3 nucleotides: TGTGCCAGCAGCCCAGCGGGGAGGAGCTCCTACGAGCAGTACTTC. Supplemented by reference TRBV11-2 and TRBJ2-7, the full variable domain reads EAGVAQSPRYKIIEKRQSVAFWCNPISGHATLYWYQQILGQGPKLLIQFQNNGVVDDSQLPKDRFSAERLKGVDSTLKIQPAKLEDSAVYLCASSPAGRSSYEQYFGPGTRLTVT.

This clonotype occurred many times. The chain joins TRBV12-3 or TRBV12-4 to TRBJ1-1; 10 bases fit TRBD1. The CDR3 covers 16 residues. The V segment lost 6 bases and the J segment 6 bases; nucleotides outside the gene matches: 13. CDR3 sequence: CASRARQGANVSEAFF. The CDR3 DNA follows: TGTGCCAGCAGAGCTAGACAGGGGGCGAATGTCTCTGAAGCTTTCTTT.

V is TRBV28 and J is TRBJ2-7; 10 bases fit TRBD1. Trimming took 4 bases from V and 7 from J; bases not matched to a gene: 10. CDR1 MDHEN and CDR2 SYDVKM come from the germline V gene. CDR3 length: 15 residues. For the CDR3, the DNA is TGTGCCAGCAGTTCACCAGACAGGGGGCCTAGGGAGCAGTACTTC. Encoded protein: CASSSPDRGPREQYF.

The count of this clonotype is one. This chain joins TRBV11-3 and TRBJ2-7; tentatively, D is TRBD2 (5 bases). Germline V CDR1 and CDR2: SGHNT, YENEEA. The CDR3 is made up of 13 amino acids. V was clipped by 1 base and J by 5 bases, with 9 bases between them. CDR3 in DNA: TGTGCCAGCAGCTTAGCTCTCGGGGACGAGCAGTACTTC. This codes for CASSLALGDEQYF. Combining the CDR3 with reference TRBV11-3 and TRBJ2-7 gives the whole variable domain EAGVVQSPRYKIIEKKQPVAFWCNPISGHNTLYWYLQNLGQGPELLIRYENEEAVDDSQLPKDRFSAERLKGVDSTLKIQPAELGDSAVYLCASSLALGDEQYFGPGTRLTVT.

In regard to this clonotype: One base away lies a much larger clone, so this may be a sequencing read error. The chain carries TRBV28 and TRBJ2-7, with D perhaps TRBD1 (6 bases). This CDR3 has 13 amino acids. Germline V gene lookup returns CDR1 MDHEN and CDR2 SYDVKM. The V end lost 10 bases, the J end lost 2 bases, and 15 bases lay between the germline ends. As DNA, the CDR3 is TGTGCCACTTACCACAGGGACGCCTACGAGCAGTACTTC. It codes for CATYHRDAYEQYF.

This clonotype was seen many times. The junction does not match germline at one end; this may be a read error. This chain uses TRBV6-1 with TRBJ1-1; 7 bases map to TRBD1. Germline values: CDR1 MNHNS, CDR2 SASEGT. This CDR3 spans 13 amino acids. In nucleotides, the CDR3 is TGTGCCAGCAGTGAAGCGCCCCGGACAGGCTCGATCTTT. It translates to CASSEAPRTGSIF.

This clonotype was seen ten or more times. The gene calls are TRBV5-1 and TRBJ1-3; D may be TRBD1 (6 bases). The CDR3 length is 17 residues. With 0 bases removed from V and 0 bases from J, the gap between germline ends came to 13 bases. CDR1 and CDR2 from the germline V gene are SGHRS and YFSETQ. CDR3 sequence reads: CASSLGPTGNSGNTIYF. The CDR3 coding sequence is TGCGCCAGCAGCTTGGGACCTACAGGGAACTCTGGAAACACCATATATTTT. Filled out from reference TRBV5-1 and TRBJ1-3, the complete variable domain reads KAGVTQTPRYLIKTRGQQVTLSCSPISGHRSVSWYQQTPGQGLQFLFEYFSETQRNKGNFPGRFSGRQFSNSRSEMNVSTLELGDSALYLCASSLGPTGNSGNTIYFGEGSWLTVV.

Ten or more counts support this clonotype. The chain is built from TRBV5-1 and TRBJ1-1; 9 nucleotides agree with TRBD1. Germline V lookup: CDR1 SGHRS, CDR2 YFSETQ. This CDR3 comprises 14 residues. The J segment lost 6 bases and the V segment lost 4 bases, leaving 7 bases of the junction unmatched. CDR3 region: CASSLGQGIAEAFF. CDR3 bases: TGCGCCAGCAGCCTCGGACAGGGGATCGCTGAAGCTTTCTTT.

This clonotype was detected ten times or more. The rearrangement joins TRBV20-1 to TRBJ1-6; no firm D call. The CDR3 is 14 residues long. The ends were cut back, 1 base at V and 5 bases at J, with 9 bases in the middle. Germline lookup yields CDR1 DFQATT and CDR2 SNEGSKA (reference sequence). CDR3 coding DNA: TGCAGTGCTAGAGGGAGACACCATAATTCACCCCTCCACTTT. Translating gives CSARGRHHNSPLHF.

This clonotype has a count of ten or more. The V and J genes are TRBV28 and TRBJ2-7; 11 nucleotides line up with TRBD2. After removal of 3 bases from V and 5 bases from J, the junction contained 6 bases not matched to a gene. CDR3 length: 15 amino acids. Germline V gene sequence: CDR1 MDHEN, CDR2 SYDVKM. The chain's CDR3 is CASSLNLAGGHEQYF. In DNA, the CDR3 is TGTGCCAGCAGTTTGAACCTAGCGGGGGGCCACGAGCAGTACTTC.